This T cell receptor beta chain stems from a study of a mutant IDH1 vaccine in newly diagnosed glioma. On the study more broadly: Receipt of radiotherapy, temozolomide, or both preceded the study, and most received both.

A word on this clone: Different DNA sequences within this sample yield the same CDR3.

Sequenced by immunoSEQ multiplex PCR; TCRdb stores in-frame clones only, minus some. The sample lists roughly 99,000 clones; 70% to 90% were seen once. Documented time point: baseline, week 1 (first vaccination visit). Treatment noted: pre-vaccination baseline after standard-of-care therapy. The CDR3 runs to 15 residues. The germline CDR1 and CDR2 sequences are GTSNPN and SVGIG (reference sequence). Trimming took off 4 bases at V and 5 bases at J, with 20 bases between the two ends. This specimen consisted of PBMCs, obtained from a glioma patient treated with radiotherapy, temozolomide or both. This sequence joins TRBV30 and TRBJ1-1, with D tentatively TRBD1 (6 bases). The receptor was derived from a woman aged 45-65 years with glioma. In nucleotides, the CDR3 is TGTGCCTGGATACGTGTTCGGGGTAGGGGGACTGAAGCTTTCTTT. It codes for CAWIRVRGRGTEAFF.